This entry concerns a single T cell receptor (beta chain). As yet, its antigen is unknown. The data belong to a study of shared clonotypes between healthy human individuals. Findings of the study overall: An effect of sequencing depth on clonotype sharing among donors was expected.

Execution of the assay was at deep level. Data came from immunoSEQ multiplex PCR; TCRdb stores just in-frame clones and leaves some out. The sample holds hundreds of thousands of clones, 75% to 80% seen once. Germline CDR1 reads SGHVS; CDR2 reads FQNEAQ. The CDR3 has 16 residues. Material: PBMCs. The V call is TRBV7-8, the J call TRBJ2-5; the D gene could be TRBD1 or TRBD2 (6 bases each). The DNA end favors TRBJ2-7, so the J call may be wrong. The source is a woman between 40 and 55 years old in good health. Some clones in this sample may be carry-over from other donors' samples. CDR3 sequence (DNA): TGTGCCAGCAGCCTAAGGGGGGCGGGGTCGACCTACGAGCAGTACTTC. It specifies CASSLRGAGSTYEQYF.